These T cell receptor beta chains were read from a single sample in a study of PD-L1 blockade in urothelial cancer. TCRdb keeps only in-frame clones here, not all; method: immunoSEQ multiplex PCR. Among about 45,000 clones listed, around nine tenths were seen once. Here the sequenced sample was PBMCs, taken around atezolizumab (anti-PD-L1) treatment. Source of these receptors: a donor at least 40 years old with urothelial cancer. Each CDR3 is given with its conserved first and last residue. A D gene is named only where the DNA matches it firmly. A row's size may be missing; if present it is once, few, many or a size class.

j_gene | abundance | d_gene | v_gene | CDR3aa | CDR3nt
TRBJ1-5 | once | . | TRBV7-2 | CASSANGGPNQPQHF | TGTGCCAGCAGCGCCAACGGGGGGCCAAATCAGCCCCAGCATTTT
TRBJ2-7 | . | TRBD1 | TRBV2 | CASSDGRQGIYEQYF | TGTGCCAGCAGTGATGGAAGACAGGGGATCTACGAGCAGTACTTC
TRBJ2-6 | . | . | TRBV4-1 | CASSQEPSSGANVLTF | TGCGCCAGCAGCCAAGAACCGAGCTCTGGGGCCAACGTCCTGACTTTC
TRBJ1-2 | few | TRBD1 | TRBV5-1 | CASSSEGQVGGGYTF | TGCGCCAGCAGCTCGGAGGGACAGGTGGGAGGGGGCTACACCTTC
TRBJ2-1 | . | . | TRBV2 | CASSPTRPSSQEQFF | TGTGCCAGCAGCCCCACCCGACCGTCTAGCCAAGAGCAGTTCTTC
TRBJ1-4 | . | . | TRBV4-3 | CASSQDPAGQGPEKLFF | TGCGCCAGCAGCCAAGACCCAGCCGGGCAGGGGCCTGAAAAACTGTTTTTT
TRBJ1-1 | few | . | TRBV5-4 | CASTSDSLNTEAFF | TGTGCCAGCACTTCAGACAGCCTGAACACTGAAGCTTTCTTT
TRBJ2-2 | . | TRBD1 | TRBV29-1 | CSVGTGNTGELFF | TGCAGCGTTGGGACAGGTAACACCGGGGAGCTGTTTTTT
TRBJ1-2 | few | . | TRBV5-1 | CASSPATGVGYGYTF | TGCGCCAGCAGCCCCGCTACCGGGGTCGGCTATGGCTACACCTTC
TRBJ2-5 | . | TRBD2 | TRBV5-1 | CASSARLAGQETQYF | TGCGCCAGCAGCGCCCGACTAGCGGGCCAAGAGACCCAGTACTTC
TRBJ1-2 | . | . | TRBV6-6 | CASSQRGGAYGYTF | TGTGCCAGCAGCCAACGGGGGGGAGCCTATGGCTACACCTTC
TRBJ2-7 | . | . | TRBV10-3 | CAISEGVTTYEQYF | TGTGCCATCAGTGAGGGGGTGACTACCTACGAGCAGTACTTC
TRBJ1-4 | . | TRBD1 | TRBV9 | CASSVHPTGELFF | TGTGCCAGCAGCGTGCACCCGACAGGGGAACTGTTTTTT
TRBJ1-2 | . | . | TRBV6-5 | CASSDARVDGYTF | TGTGCCAGCAGCGACGCCAGGGTGGATGGCTACACCTTC
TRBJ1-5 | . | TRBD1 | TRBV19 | CASSPRTGQQTYSNQPQHF | TGTGCCAGTAGTCCCCGGACAGGCCAACAGACTTATAGCAATCAGCCCCAGCATTTT
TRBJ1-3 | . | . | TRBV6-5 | CASSYSESSGNTIYF | TGTGCCAGCAGTTACTCCGAGAGCTCTGGAAACACCATATATTTT
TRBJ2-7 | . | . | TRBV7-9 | CASSLGQNPSYEQYF | TGTGCCAGCAGCTTAGGGCAGAACCCCTCCTACGAGCAGTACTTC
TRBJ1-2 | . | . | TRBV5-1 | CASSPPNTGDHGYTF | TGCGCCAGCAGCCCGCCCAACACAGGAGACCATGGCTACACCTTC
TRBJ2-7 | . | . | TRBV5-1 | CASSRGQPYEQYF | TGCGCCAGCAGCCGAGGACAGCCCTACGAGCAGTACTTC
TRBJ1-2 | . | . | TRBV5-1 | CASSPRSDTNNYGYTF | TGCGCCAGCAGCCCGCGATCGGACACAAATAACTATGGCTACACCTTC
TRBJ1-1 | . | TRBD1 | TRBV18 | CASGTGGGYNTEAFF | TGTGCCAGCGGGACAGGAGGGGGATACAACACTGAAGCTTTCTTT
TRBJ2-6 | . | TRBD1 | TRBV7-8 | CASSLPPGRGQSGANVLTF | TGTGCCAGCAGCCTCCCACCGGGCAGGGGGCAATCTGGGGCCAACGTCCTGACTTTC
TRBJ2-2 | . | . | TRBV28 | CASSPPDFTQNTGELFF | TGTGCCAGCAGTCCCCCGGACTTCACCCAGAACACCGGGGAGCTGTTTTTT
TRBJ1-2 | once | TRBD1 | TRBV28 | CASSGTGGSPYTF | TGTGCCAGCAGTGGAACAGGGGGCTCCCCCTACACCTTC
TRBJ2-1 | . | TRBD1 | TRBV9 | CASSERGQGGSYNEQFF | TGTGCCAGCAGCGAGAGGGGACAGGGAGGCTCCTACAATGAGCAGTTCTTC
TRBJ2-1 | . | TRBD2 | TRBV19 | CASSIRLAGLNEQFF | TGTGCCAGTAGTATCCGGCTAGCGGGACTCAATGAGCAGTTCTTC
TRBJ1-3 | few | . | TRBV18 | CASSPTPGQNTIYF | TGTGCCAGCTCACCAACCCCAGGGCAGAACACCATATATTTT
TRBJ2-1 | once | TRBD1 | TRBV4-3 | CASSHSTGFEQFF | TGCGCCAGCAGCCACTCGACAGGGTTTGAGCAGTTCTTC
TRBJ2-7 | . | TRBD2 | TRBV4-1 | CASSPRGGRGEEQYF | TGCGCCAGCAGCCCCCGTGGTGGGAGGGGAGAGGAGCAGTACTTC
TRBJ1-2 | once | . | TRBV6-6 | CASSPQGRGYTF | TGTGCCAGCAGTCCCCAGGGTAGAGGCTACACCTTC
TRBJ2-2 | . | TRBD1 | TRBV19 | CASSITTGTGVTGELFF | TGTGCCAGTAGTATAACAACCGGGACAGGCGTCACCGGGGAGCTGTTTTTT
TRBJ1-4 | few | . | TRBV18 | CASSPQGDEKLFF | TGTGCCAGCTCACCACAGGGGGATGAAAAACTGTTTTTT
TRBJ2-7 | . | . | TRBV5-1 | CASSVTGTGEQYF | TGCGCCAGCAGCGTTACAGGGACGGGCGAGCAGTACTTC
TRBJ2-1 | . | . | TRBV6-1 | CASSEAGGSYNEQFF | TGTGCCAGCAGTGAAGCCGGGGGTTCCTACAATGAGCAGTTCTTC
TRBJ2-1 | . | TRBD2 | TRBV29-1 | CSVHRGGEGEQFF | TGCAGCGTTCATCGGGGTGGGGAGGGTGAGCAGTTCTTC
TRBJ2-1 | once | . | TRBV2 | CASGNRANNEQFF | TGTGCCAGCGGCAACAGGGCCAACAATGAGCAGTTCTTC
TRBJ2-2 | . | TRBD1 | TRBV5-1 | CASSGGTGYTGELFF | TGCGCCAGCAGCGGGGGGACAGGCTACACCGGGGAGCTGTTTTTT